This record covers a single T cell receptor (beta chain). Its specificity is unknown. TCRdb's copy holds only in-frame clones and misses some; the assay was immunoSEQ multiplex PCR. Of a few hundred thousand clones detected, roughly 87% appear once; the ten largest clones hold roughly 17%. The V gene lost 4 bases and the J gene lost 0 bases, with 11 bases spanning the gap. CDR1 and CDR2 (germline): SGDLS, YYNGEE. The CDR3 has 15 amino acids. The data derive from a study of shared clonotypes between healthy human individuals. Study-wide results and limits: Naive subsets usually exceeded memory subsets in estimated richness.

The V gene is TRBV9, the J gene TRBJ2-1; possibly TRBD1 for D (6 bases). The receptor comes from a man between 18 and 35 years old in good health. Sequencing was done on a sample of memory CD8+ T cells sorted from blood. Stated subset: CD45RO+ cells pooled with CCR7-negative TemRA cells. In DNA, the CDR3 is TGTGCCAGCAGCTCTAGGGGGAGCTCCTACAATGAGCAGTTCTTC. Protein: CASSSRGSSYNEQFF.